The 27 T cell receptor beta chains below all came from one sample that was sequenced in a study of T cell clones after liver transplantation. Measured with immunoSEQ multiplex PCR; TCRdb has only the in-frame clones, and not every one. Found here are tens of thousands of clones, around 94% of them singletons; the top ten hold roughly a quarter. This specimen was CD8+ T cells from blood, taken 12 months after liver transplant. Receptor source: a human patient who received a liver transplant. Some T cells may be the graft donor's.

The rearrangement joins TRBV4-1 to TRBJ2-7; D perhaps matches TRBD2 (7 bases). Germline V gives CDR1 MGHRA, CDR2 YSYEKL. CDR3 size: 18 residues. The germline V and J ends were trimmed by 0 bases and 2 bases, with 20 bases remaining between them. In nucleotides, the CDR3 is TGCGCCAGCAGCCAAGATCCGATGGCGAGGGGGGGCACCTACGAGCAGTACTTC. Protein sequence: CASSQDPMARGGTYEQYF.

Only one count was recorded for this clone. The chain employs TRBV4-3 and TRBJ2-5; 12 nucleotides line up with TRBD1. The DNA matches TRBJ2-7 better at its end, which makes the J call doubtful. This CDR3 comprises 15 residues. Germline CDR1 LGHNA, CDR2 YSLEER. The CDR3 nucleotides are TGCGCCAGCAGCCTGGGACAGGGGGCATCAGGCGAGCAGTACTTC. Protein product: CASSLGQGASGEQYF.

The rearrangement joins TRBV5-5 to TRBJ2-1, with D maybe TRBD2 (6 bases). Germline V gene lookup returns CDR1 SGHKS and CDR2 YYEKEE (reference sequence). With 3 bases removed from V and 5 bases from J, the gap between germline ends came to 15 bases. The CDR3 sequence is 15 residues long. In nucleotides, the CDR3 is TGTGCCAGCAGCTCCCGGGAGAGGCAGCACAATGAGCAGTTCTTC. Protein product: CASSSRERQHNEQFF. Full variable domain (missing parts from reference TRBV5-5 and TRBJ2-1): DAGVTQSPTHLIKTRGQQVTLRCSPISGHKSVSWYQQVLGQGPQFIFQYYEKEERGRGNFPDRFSARQFPNYSSELNVNALLLGDSALYLCASSSRERQHNEQFFGPGTRLTVL.

The rearrangement joins TRBV10-3 to TRBJ2-7; D is possibly TRBD2 (6 bases). This CDR3 region has 14 residues. Germline V gene data show CDR1 as ENHRY and CDR2 as SYGVKD. V dropped 3 bases and J dropped 2 bases, with 11 bases sitting between them. Here the CDR3 reads CAISDEGGPYEQYF. CDR3 nucleotide sequence: TGTGCCATCAGTGATGAGGGAGGTCCCTACGAGCAGTACTTC.

This CDR3 reads CASSTTGTGQGEQYF. CDR3 bases: TGTGCCAGCAGTACTACAGGGACTGGGCAAGGCGAGCAGTACTTC. This chain joins TRBV27 and TRBJ2-7, with D perhaps assigned TRBD1 or TRBD2 (6 bases each). Germline loops: CDR1 MNHEY, CDR2 SMNVEV (reference sequence). The CDR3 is 15 amino acids. V was pared by 5 bases and J by 6 bases, with 20 bases between.

This chain joins TRBV11-2 and TRBJ2-1; the match to TRBD2 covers 12 bases. The CDR3 runs 14 residues. With V trimmed by 7 bases and J by 12 bases, 10 bases remained unmatched. Germline CDR1 is SGHAT and CDR2 is FQNNGV. The CDR3 bases are TGTGCCAGCATCCTACCGGGACTAGCGGGTGGGCAGTTCTTC. This translates into CASILPGLAGGQFF.

This clone occurred a few times. The chain joins TRBV6-1 to TRBJ2-1, with D possibly being TRBD2 (6 bases). CDR3 size: 14 residues. The germline V gene has CDR1 MNHNS and CDR2 SASEGT. V was pared by 3 bases and J by 7 bases, with 13 bases between. The CDR3 spells CASSDKGLRNEQFF. The CDR3 DNA follows: TGTGCCAGCAGTGACAAGGGACTTCGTAATGAGCAGTTCTTC.

The chain combines TRBV7-2 with TRBJ1-2, with D maybe TRBD1 (6 bases). Germline V CDR1 and CDR2: SGHTA, FQGNSA. The CDR3 spans 13 residues. Trimming stripped 1 base from V and 6 bases from J, with 9 bases between. The CDR3 spells CASSLGGGDGYTF. DNA for the CDR3: TGTGCCAGCAGCTTAGGAGGGGGAGATGGCTACACCTTC.

This chain links TRBV4-2 with TRBJ2-1; D possibly corresponds to TRBD2 (5 bases). Germline CDR1 LGHNA, CDR2 YNFKEQ. The ends were cut back, 2 bases at V and 0 bases at J, with 11 bases in the middle. This CDR3 contains 16 residues. The CDR3 coding sequence is TGTGCCAGCAGCCAAAGCTCTAGCCGCTCCTACAATGAGCAGTTCTTC. Its translation is CASSQSSSRSYNEQFF.

V gene TRBV11-2 combines with J gene TRBJ2-3, with 10 bases aligning to TRBD2. The junction had 5 bases not matched to a gene; V was cut back by 1 base and J by 4 bases. This CDR3 has 16 residues. Looked up from germline, CDR1 is SGHAT and CDR2 is FQNNGV. The CDR3: CASSLAAGGGADTQYF. CDR3 DNA sequence: TGTGCCAGCAGCTTAGCAGCGGGAGGGGGAGCAGATACGCAGTATTTT.

V and J are TRBV28 and TRBJ1-5; D gene unclear. Germline V gives CDR1 MDHEN, CDR2 SYDVKM. V lost 6 bases, J lost 3 bases, and 18 bases lay in between. The CDR3 consists of 16 residues. The CDR3 coding sequence is TGTGCCAGCAGCCCGAGGGAGCGTTCACACAATCAGCCCCAGCATTTT. Translated, it gives CASSPRERSHNQPQHF.

The chain links TRBV7-2 to TRBJ2-7, with 8 bases fitting TRBD2. Per germline, CDR1 SGHTA and CDR2 FQGNSA. The CDR3 length is 13 residues. V lost 2 bases, J lost 4 bases, and 1 base stayed unmatched. The CDR3 DNA is TGTGCCAGCAGCTTAACTAGCGGTTACGAGCAGTACTTC. This sequence encodes CASSLTSGYEQYF. Supplemented by reference TRBV7-2 and TRBJ2-7, the full variable domain reads GAGVSQSPSNKVTEKGKDVELRCDPISGHTALYWYRQSLGQGLEFLIYFQGNSAPDKSGLPSDRFSAERTGGSVSTLTIQRTQQEDSAVYLCASSLTSGYEQYFGPGTRLTVT.

This chain uses TRBV7-9 with TRBJ2-3, with a weak D call TRBD1 (6 bases). This CDR3 is 15 amino acids long. Germline assignment: CDR1 SEHNR and CDR2 FQNEAQ (reference sequence). V was shortened by 1 base and J by 2 bases, with 10 bases between the two germline ends. CDR3 amino acids: CASSLVRGYTDTQYF. CDR3 sequence (DNA): TGTGCCAGCAGCTTAGTAAGGGGGTACACAGATACGCAGTATTTT.

The chain has TRBV9 and TRBJ1-2; D ambiguous. Germline lookup yields CDR1 SGDLS and CDR2 YYNGEE. This CDR3 has 13 amino acids. Between the trimmed V and J ends, which lost 0 bases and 8 bases, there was a span of 11 bases. The DNA of the CDR3 is TGTGCCAGCAGCGTAGAAGGAGGGAGCGGCTACACCTTC. It specifies CASSVEGGSGYTF. The full variable domain, its missing parts supplied by reference TRBV9 and TRBJ1-2, is DSGVTQTPKHLITATGQRVTLRCSPRSGDLSVYWYQQSLDQGLQFLIQYYNGEERAKGNILERFSAQQFPDLHSELNLSSLELGDSALYFCASSVEGGSGYTFGSGTRLTVV.

This chain connects TRBV11-3 to TRBJ2-3; TRBD2 aligns across 13 bases. V lost 4 bases, J lost 0 bases, and 7 bases stayed unmatched. There are 18 residues in the CDR3. Germline-derived CDR1 and CDR2 are SGHNT and YENEEA. The CDR3 sequence: CASSYGLAGVKSTDTQYF. The CDR3 nucleotides are TGTGCCAGCAGCTATGGACTAGCGGGAGTGAAAAGCACAGATACGCAGTATTTT.

The V gene is TRBV4-1, the J gene TRBJ2-7; no firm D call. The CDR3 covers 15 residues. CDR1 and CDR2 (germline): MGHRA, YSYEKL. V gave up 0 bases and J gave up 2 bases, with 11 bases separating them. The CDR3 DNA follows: TGCGCCAGCAGCCAAGATAGGCAATTGACCTACGAGCAGTACTTC. Its translation: CASSQDRQLTYEQYF.

This chain uses TRBV5-8 with TRBJ1-1, with TRBD1 matching over 9 bases. Germline loops: CDR1 SGHTS, CDR2 YDEGEE. The CDR3 spans 14 residues. V shed 4 bases and J 1 base; nucleotides not matched to a gene: 2. As DNA, the CDR3 is TGTGCCAGCAGCACGGGACAGGGGAACACTGAAGCTTTCTTT. Encoded protein: CASSTGQGNTEAFF.

The chain links TRBV5-1 to TRBJ2-7; TRBD2 matches at 9 bases. Germline values: CDR1 SGHRS, CDR2 YFSETQ. After removal of 0 bases from V and 4 bases from J, the junction contained 8 bases not matched to a gene. The CDR3 loop spans 16 amino acids. The CDR3 DNA is TGCGCCAGCAGCTTGGAGGGCGGGAGGGCTCGATACGAGCAGTACTTC. This gives the protein CASSLEGGRARYEQYF.

V is TRBV15 and J is TRBJ2-1; D possibly corresponds to TRBD2 (5 bases). The V and J ends lost 1 base and 5 bases respectively, with 15 bases between them. The CDR3 loop spans 16 amino acids. From germline, CDR1 is LNHNV and CDR2 YYDKDF (reference sequence). The CDR3: CATSRGLAHGDNEQFF. The CDR3 coding sequence is TGTGCCACCAGCAGAGGGCTAGCACATGGCGACAATGAGCAGTTCTTC. The variable domain in full, completed from reference TRBV15 and TRBJ2-1, reads DAMVIQNPRYQVTQFGKPVTLSCSQTLNHNVMYWYQQKSSQAPKLLFHYYDKDFNNEADTPDNFQSRRPNTSFCFLDIRSPGLGDTAMYLCATSRGLAHGDNEQFFGPGTRLTVL.

V gene TRBV4-1 combines with J gene TRBJ2-1, with D tentatively TRBD1 (5 bases). Looked up from germline, CDR1 is MGHRA and CDR2 is YSYEKL. V lost 2 bases and J 0 bases, leaving 14 bases between the germline ends. The CDR3 contains 17 residues. The CDR3 DNA follows: TGCGCCAGCAGCCAAAAGGGGCGGCAACACTCCTACAATGAGCAGTTCTTC. It encodes CASSQKGRQHSYNEQFF.

CDR3 DNA: TGTGCCAGCAGCTTAGTCGGGGCAGGGAGCACAGATACGCAGTATTTT. This translates into CASSLVGAGSTDTQYF. J is TRBJ2-3 and V is TRBV7-2; D is perhaps TRBD1 or TRBD2 (5 bases each). V was cut by 1 base and J by 0 bases, with 11 bases left in between. Germline values: CDR1 SGHTA, CDR2 FQGNSA. This CDR3 comprises 16 residues.

The chain combines TRBV13 with TRBJ2-1; no definite D call. Germline V gene lookup returns CDR1 PRHDT and CDR2 FYEKMQ (reference sequence). The V gene lost 3 bases and the J gene lost 0 bases, with 12 bases spanning the gap. The CDR3 is 16 residues long. The CDR3 nucleotides are TGTGCCAGCAGCTTTCCGGGCCCTAGCTCCTACAATGAGCAGTTCTTC. Translated: CASSFPGPSSYNEQFF.

The chain recombines TRBV5-5 with TRBJ1-2; 10 bases align to TRBD1. Germline trimming cut 3 bases from V and 6 bases from J; bases unmatched to any gene: 8. From germline, CDR1 is SGHKS and CDR2 YYEKEE (reference sequence). The CDR3 contains 15 residues. The CDR3 spells CASSSFIGTGDGYTF. The CDR3 DNA follows: TGTGCCAGCAGCTCCTTCATAGGGACAGGGGATGGCTACACCTTC.

This chain links TRBV5-1 with TRBJ2-7, with D possibly matching TRBD2 (5 bases). Trimming removed 2 bases at V and 5 bases at J, with 17 bases between. The CDR3 is made up of 15 amino acids. Germline lookup yields CDR1 SGHRS and CDR2 YFSETQ. The DNA of the CDR3 is TGCGCCAGCAGCTTATCGGCTCGAGGAGGCGACGAGCAGTACTTC. The encoded protein is CASSLSARGGDEQYF.

The genes are TRBV28 and TRBJ2-3; D gene unclear. The CDR3 loop spans 13 amino acids. Per the germline V gene, CDR1 is MDHEN and CDR2 is SYDVKM. Trimming took off 3 bases at V and 6 bases at J, with 10 bases between the two ends. CDR3 nucleotides: TGTGCCAGCAGTTTTGACTCACGGGATACGCAGTATTTT. This codes for CASSFDSRDTQYF.

The chain couples TRBV2 to TRBJ1-1; possible D gene TRBD1, 5 bases. V gave up 6 bases and J gave up 1 base, with 12 bases separating them. The germline gives CDR1 SNHLY, CDR2 FYNNEI. The CDR3 contains 14 residues. The DNA of the CDR3 is TGTGCCAGCAGAGTGCAAGGGGAGAACACTGAAGCTTTCTTT. Translating it yields CASRVQGENTEAFF.

The genes are TRBV2 and TRBJ2-5; the D gene is possibly TRBD2 (6 bases). Trimming left V 6 bases short and J 4 bases short, with 27 bases between. Germline CDR1 and CDR2: SNHLY and FYNNEI. The CDR3 sequence is 18 residues long. CDR3 in amino acids: CASRGLVFSQAGPETQYF. The CDR3 region has the DNA TGTGCCAGCAGGGGACTGGTGTTCTCCCAGGCGGGGCCAGAGACCCAGTACTTC.